The T cell receptor (beta chain) under discussion was sequenced for a study of blood T cell repertoires in COVID-19 (dated by TCRdb to about 2020). Background for the entire study: Samples covering the acute and convalescent phases of COVID-19 were provided by collaborators in the United States, Italy and Spain. The prospective study material was composed of cDNA or gDNA derived from T cells, B-cell-depleted T cells, or PBMCs. The dataset comprised deeply sampled blood TCRbeta repertoires from subjects exposed to, actively infected with, or recovered from COVID-19. The repertoires were made available in a free public database intended to serve as a resource for research on the immune response to SARS-CoV-2. The samples were drawn from the first 160 participants of the ongoing ImmuneRACE study and from 950 to 1,500 subjects provided by 6 global collaborators. Sample metadata almost always included a de-identified subject ID, COVID-19 status, age in years and sex. HLA class I and class II types, where available, came from metadata supplied by the sample provider rather than from assay-based typing. The paper as a whole reports these results and caveats: The amount of clinical and demographic metadata varied by source and participant and was provided uncurated.

For CDR1 and CDR2, the germline V gene (reference sequence) lists MNHEY and SMNVEV. V lost 4 bases and J lost 7 bases; the stretch between them is 14 bases long. The CDR3, from cysteine to phenylalanine, totals 14 residues. This entry keeps only the CDR3 DNA: 42 bases, framed from base 1. Notes on this clone: It lacks a known antigen. Nothing much larger sits one base from this clone, and base qualities are not available.

TCRbeta CDR3 regions were amplified from genomic DNA using the immunoSEQ Assay, a bias-controlled multiplex PCR. The study's own analysis went as follows. The number of nucleated cells in each sample was estimated by amplification of reference gene primers within the assay. Sequence reads were collapsed and filtered to measure the absolute abundance of every unique TCRbeta CDR3 rearrangement. For each sample, productive Simpson clonality was calculated by taking the square root of Simpson's diversity index across productive rearrangements. This is the immuneACCESS table as TCRdb keeps it, with only in-frame sequences that have V and J called. A part of the clones is gone; compared with another copy, unresolved V genes explain less than half, and the rest is unexplained. Clonal size and the V and J genes are those of that table, whereas D and trimming came from the DNA. The sample data list under 130,000 clones, and 70% to 90% of these were observed just once. The ten top clones hold approximately 3% of the sample.

Collaborating institutions collected whole blood in K2EDTA tubes following their own protocols. For TCRbeta analysis, collaborator samples were shipped as frozen whole blood, as isolated PBMCs, or as DNA extracted from either sample type. The chain joins TRBV27 to TRBJ1-5; possibly the D gene is TRBD1, per 5 matching bases. This clonotype originated in a man between 50 and 59 years old in a cohort sampled during active COVID-19. Source material: peripheral blood. The nucleotide sequence is TGTGCCAGCAGTTCAGGGTTACCCGAACAGCCCCAGCATTTT. This yields the protein CASSSGLPEQPQHF.